These 9 T cell receptor beta chains were all obtained from the same sample, sequenced in a study of T cell responses to AZD1222 COVID-19 vaccine. TCRdb keeps only in-frame clones here, not all; method: immunoSEQ multiplex PCR. The sample lists around 150,000 clones, approximately 94% occurring once. The specimen comprised peripheral blood, sampled on day 0 of AZD1222 vaccination. Receptors originate from an adult in good health.

The CDR3 loop reads CASSVAPGRNTGELFF. The CDR3, as DNA: TGTGCCAGCAGCGTAGCTCCCGGGAGAAACACCGGGGAGCTGTTTTTT. The chain carries TRBV9 and TRBJ2-2, with D possibly being TRBD2 (6 bases). The CDR3 extends over 16 amino acids. The V and J ends lost 0 bases and 2 bases respectively, with 11 bases between them. The germline gives CDR1 SGDLS, CDR2 YYNGEE.

The V gene is TRBV7-3, the J gene TRBJ1-1; D perhaps matches TRBD1 (6 bases). The germline CDR1 and CDR2 sequences are SGHTA and FQGTGA. The CDR3 runs 13 residues. The ends were cut back, 5 bases at V and 8 bases at J, with 15 bases in the middle. The CDR3 DNA reads as TGTGCCAGCAGCCTTGGGGGGGCCGGCGAAGCTTTCTTT. This sequence encodes CASSLGGAGEAFF.

The genes are TRBV7-2 and TRBJ2-1, with TRBD2 matching over 10 bases. V lost 3 bases, J lost 6 bases, and 5 bases stayed unmatched. Germline V gene sequence: CDR1 SGHTA, CDR2 FQGNSA. CDR3 length: 15 amino acids. CDR3 residues: CASSFSGRPGNEQFF. The CDR3 bases are TGTGCCAGCAGCTTTAGCGGGAGGCCCGGCAATGAGCAGTTCTTC.

This clone has a single count. This chain links TRBV4-1 with TRBJ1-1, with D unclear. The CDR3 has 12 amino acids. In germline, CDR1 is MGHRA, CDR2 YSYEKL. V was cut by 1 base and J by 4 bases, with 4 bases left in between. The CDR3 DNA sequence: TGCGCCAGCAGCCAAGGGGTCACTGAAGCTTTCTTT. This codes for CASSQGVTEAFF.

The chain employs TRBV28 and TRBJ1-5; D is uncertain. Germline loops: CDR1 MDHEN, CDR2 SYDVKM. Trimming pared 2 bases from V and 3 bases from J, leaving 8 bases between. The CDR3 has 14 amino acids. In nucleotides, the CDR3 is TGTGCCAGCAGTTTAGGAGATTTCAATCAGCCCCAGCATTTT. Translating gives CASSLGDFNQPQHF.

This sequence joins TRBV5-4 and TRBJ1-5; the D gene is possibly TRBD1 (6 bases). V shed 1 base and J shed 2 bases, with 7 bases lying between them. Germline lookup yields CDR1 SGHNT and CDR2 YYREEE (reference sequence). CDR3 length: 14 amino acids. The CDR3 is CASSLPGGNQPQHF. DNA for the CDR3: TGTGCCAGCAGCTTGCCAGGGGGCAATCAGCCCCAGCATTTT.

The V call is TRBV5-1, the J call TRBJ1-2; D is undetermined. V lost 4 bases to trimming and J lost 2 bases, with 6 bases between them. This CDR3 spans 12 amino acids. The germline V gene encodes CDR1 SGHRS and CDR2 YFSETQ. In DNA form, the CDR3 reads TGCGCCAGCAGCGTGGCCAACTATGGCTACACCTTC. Translating gives CASSVANYGYTF.

The chain uses TRBV6-5 and TRBJ1-2, with TRBD1 matching 7 bases. Germline values: CDR1 MNHEY, CDR2 SVGAGI. CDR3 length: 12 amino acids. V trimming: 6 bases; J trimming: 7 bases; junction bases outside the gene matches: 5. CDR3 DNA sequence: TGTGCCAGCAGCCCAGGGGGGGCTGGCTACACCTTC. It yields the protein CASSPGGAGYTF.

The chain uses TRBV5-6 and TRBJ1-3; 9 bases align to TRBD1. CDR1 is SGHDT and CDR2 is YYEEEE in the germline V gene. The length of the CDR3 is 13 residues. With 2 bases clipped from V and 9 bases from J, the junction kept 3 bases outside the gene matches. CDR3 coding DNA: TGTGCCAGCAGCTTCGACAGGGGGGTCACCATATATTTT. Its protein product is CASSFDRGVTIYF.